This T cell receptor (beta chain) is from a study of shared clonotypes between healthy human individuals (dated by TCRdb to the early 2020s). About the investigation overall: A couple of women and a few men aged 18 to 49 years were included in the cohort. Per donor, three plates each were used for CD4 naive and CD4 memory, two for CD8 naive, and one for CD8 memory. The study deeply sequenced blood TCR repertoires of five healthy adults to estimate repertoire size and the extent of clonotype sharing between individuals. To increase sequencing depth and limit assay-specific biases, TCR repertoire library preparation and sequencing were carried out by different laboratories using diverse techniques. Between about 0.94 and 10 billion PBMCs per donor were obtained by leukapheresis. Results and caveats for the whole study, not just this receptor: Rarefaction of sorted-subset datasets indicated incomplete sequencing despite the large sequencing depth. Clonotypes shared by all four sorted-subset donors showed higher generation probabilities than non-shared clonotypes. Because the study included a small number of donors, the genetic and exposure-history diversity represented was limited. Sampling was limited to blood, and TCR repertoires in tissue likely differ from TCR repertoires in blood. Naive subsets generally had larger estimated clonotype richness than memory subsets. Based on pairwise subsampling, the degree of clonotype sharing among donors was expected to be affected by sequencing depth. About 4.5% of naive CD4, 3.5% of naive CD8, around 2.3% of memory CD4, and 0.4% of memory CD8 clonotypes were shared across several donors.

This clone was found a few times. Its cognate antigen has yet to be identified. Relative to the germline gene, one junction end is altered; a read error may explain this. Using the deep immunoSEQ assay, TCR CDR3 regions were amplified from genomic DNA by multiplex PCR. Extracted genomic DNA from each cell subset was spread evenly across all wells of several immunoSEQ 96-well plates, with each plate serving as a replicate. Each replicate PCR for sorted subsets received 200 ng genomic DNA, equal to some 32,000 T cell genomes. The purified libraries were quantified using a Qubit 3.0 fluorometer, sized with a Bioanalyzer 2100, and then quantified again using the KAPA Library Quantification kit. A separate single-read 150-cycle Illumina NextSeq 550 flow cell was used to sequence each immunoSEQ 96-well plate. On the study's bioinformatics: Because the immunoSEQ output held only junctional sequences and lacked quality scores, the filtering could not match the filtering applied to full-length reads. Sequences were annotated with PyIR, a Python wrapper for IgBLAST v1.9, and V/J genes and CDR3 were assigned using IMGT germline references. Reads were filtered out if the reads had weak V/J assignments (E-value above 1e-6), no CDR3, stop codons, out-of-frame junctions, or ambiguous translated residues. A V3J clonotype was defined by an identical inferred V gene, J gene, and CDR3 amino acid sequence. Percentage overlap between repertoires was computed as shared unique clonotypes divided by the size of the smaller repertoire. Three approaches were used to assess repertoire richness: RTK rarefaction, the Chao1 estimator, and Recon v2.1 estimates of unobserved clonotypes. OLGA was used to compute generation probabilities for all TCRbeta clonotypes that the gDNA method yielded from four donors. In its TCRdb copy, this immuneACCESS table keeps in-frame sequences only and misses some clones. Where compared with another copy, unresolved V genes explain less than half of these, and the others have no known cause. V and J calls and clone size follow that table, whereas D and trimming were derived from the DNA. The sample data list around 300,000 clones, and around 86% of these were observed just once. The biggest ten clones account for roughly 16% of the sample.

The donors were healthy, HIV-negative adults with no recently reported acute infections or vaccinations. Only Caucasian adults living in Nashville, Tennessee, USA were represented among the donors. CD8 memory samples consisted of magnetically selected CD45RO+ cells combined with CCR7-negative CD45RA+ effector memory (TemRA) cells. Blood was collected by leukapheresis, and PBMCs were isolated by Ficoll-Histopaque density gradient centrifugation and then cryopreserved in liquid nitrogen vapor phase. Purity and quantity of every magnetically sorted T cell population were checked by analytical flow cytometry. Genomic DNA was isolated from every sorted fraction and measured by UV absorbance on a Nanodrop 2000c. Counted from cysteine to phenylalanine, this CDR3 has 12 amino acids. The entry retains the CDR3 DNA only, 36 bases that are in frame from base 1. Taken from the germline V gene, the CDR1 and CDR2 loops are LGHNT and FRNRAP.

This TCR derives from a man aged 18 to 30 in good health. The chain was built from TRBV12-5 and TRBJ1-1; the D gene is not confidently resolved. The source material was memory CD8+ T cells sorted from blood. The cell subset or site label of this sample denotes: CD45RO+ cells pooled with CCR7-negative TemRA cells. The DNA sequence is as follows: TGTGCTAGTGGGTTGGATTACATCGGGGCTTTCTTT. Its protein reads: CASGLDYIGAFF.